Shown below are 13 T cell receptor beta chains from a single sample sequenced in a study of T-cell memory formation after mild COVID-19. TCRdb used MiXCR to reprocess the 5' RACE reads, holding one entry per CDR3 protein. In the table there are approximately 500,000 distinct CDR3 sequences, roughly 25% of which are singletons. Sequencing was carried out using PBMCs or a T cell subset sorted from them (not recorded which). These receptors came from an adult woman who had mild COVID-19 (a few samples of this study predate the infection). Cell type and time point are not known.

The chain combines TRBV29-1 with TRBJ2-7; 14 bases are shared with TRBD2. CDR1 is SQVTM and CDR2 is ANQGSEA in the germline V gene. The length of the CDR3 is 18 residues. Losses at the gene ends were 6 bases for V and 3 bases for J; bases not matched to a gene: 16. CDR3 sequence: CSVKGSGLAGVRIYEQYF. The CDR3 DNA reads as TGCAGCGTCAAGGGATCGGGACTAGCGGGAGTCAGGATCTACGAGCAGTACTTC.

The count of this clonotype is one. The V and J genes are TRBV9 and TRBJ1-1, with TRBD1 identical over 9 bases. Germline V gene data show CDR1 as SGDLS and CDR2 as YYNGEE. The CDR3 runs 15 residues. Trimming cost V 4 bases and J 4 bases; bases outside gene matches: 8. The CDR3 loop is CASSPQGAHGTEAFF. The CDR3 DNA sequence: TGTGCCAGCAGCCCACAGGGGGCCCACGGCACTGAAGCTTTCTTT.

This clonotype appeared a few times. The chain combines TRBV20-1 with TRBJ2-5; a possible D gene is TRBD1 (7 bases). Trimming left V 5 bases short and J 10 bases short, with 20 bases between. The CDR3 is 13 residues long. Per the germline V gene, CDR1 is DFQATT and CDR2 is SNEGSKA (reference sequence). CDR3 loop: CSAPGEDAGGQYF. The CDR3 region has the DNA TGCAGTGCTCCCGGGGAGGACGCAGGGGGCCAGTACTTC.

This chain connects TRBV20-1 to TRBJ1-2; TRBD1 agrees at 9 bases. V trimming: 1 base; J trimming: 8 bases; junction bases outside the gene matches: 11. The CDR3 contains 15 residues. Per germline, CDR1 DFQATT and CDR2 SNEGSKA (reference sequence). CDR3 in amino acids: CSARGTGETDFGYTF. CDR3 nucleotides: TGCAGTGCTAGAGGGACAGGGGAAACCGACTTCGGCTACACCTTC.

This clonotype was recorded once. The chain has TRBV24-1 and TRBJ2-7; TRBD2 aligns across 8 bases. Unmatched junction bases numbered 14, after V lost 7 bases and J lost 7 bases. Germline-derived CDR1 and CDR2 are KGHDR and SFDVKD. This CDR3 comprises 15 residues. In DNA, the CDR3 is TGTGCCACCAGCGGGGGTGGAAGAGCGGGAGAAGAGCAGTACTTC. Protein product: CATSGGGRAGEEQYF.

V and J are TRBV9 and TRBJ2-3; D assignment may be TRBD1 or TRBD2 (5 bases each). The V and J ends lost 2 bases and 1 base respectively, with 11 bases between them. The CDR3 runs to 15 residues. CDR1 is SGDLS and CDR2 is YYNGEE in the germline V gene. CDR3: CASSVGAIRTDTQYF. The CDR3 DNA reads TGTGCCAGCAGCGTCGGGGCGATCCGCACAGATACGCAGTATTTT.

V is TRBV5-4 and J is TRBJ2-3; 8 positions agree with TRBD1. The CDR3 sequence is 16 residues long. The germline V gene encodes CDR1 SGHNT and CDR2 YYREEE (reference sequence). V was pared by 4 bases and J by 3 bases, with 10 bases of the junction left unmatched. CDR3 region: CASSPPTGDRTDTQYF. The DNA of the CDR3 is TGTGCCAGCAGCCCCCCGACAGGGGATAGGACAGATACGCAGTATTTT.

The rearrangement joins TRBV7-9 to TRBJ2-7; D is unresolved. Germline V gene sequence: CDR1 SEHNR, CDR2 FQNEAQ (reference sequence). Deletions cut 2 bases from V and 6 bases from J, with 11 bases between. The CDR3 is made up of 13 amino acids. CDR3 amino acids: CASSLSDPSEQYF. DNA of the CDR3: TGTGCCAGCAGCTTATCAGACCCAAGCGAGCAGTACTTC.

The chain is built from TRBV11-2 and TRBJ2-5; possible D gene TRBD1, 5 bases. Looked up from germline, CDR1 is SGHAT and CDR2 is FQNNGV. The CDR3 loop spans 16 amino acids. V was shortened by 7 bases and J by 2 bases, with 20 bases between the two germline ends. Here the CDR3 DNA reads TGTGCCAGCACCCCCACCAGGGCTACCGTACAAGAGACCCAGTACTTC. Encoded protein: CASTPTRATVQETQYF.

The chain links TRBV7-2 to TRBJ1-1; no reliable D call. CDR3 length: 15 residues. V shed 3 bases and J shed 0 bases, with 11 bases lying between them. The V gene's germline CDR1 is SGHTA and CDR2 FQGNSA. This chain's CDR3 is CASSLTQTLNTEAFF. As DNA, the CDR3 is TGTGCCAGCAGCTTGACTCAGACACTGAACACTGAAGCTTTCTTT.

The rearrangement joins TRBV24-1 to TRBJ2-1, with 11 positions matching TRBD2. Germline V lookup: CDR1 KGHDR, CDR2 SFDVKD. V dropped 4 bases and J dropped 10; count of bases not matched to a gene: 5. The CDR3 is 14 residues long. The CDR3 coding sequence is TGTGCCACCAGTGACCGACTAGCGGGAATCGAGCAGTTCTTC. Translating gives CATSDRLAGIEQFF.

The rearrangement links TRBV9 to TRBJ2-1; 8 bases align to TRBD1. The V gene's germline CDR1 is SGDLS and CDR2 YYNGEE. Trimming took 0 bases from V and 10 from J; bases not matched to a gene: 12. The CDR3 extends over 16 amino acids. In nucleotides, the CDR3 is TGTGCCAGCAGCGTAGGGGGCAGGGGGCTTACAGGGGAGCAGTTCTTC. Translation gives CASSVGGRGLTGEQFF.

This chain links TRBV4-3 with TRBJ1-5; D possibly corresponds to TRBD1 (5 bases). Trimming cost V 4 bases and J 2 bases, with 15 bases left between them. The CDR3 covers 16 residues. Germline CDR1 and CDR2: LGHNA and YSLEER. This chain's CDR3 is CASSRSPGGGNQPQHF. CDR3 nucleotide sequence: TGCGCCAGCAGCCGGAGTCCCGGGGGGGGCAATCAGCCCCAGCATTTT.